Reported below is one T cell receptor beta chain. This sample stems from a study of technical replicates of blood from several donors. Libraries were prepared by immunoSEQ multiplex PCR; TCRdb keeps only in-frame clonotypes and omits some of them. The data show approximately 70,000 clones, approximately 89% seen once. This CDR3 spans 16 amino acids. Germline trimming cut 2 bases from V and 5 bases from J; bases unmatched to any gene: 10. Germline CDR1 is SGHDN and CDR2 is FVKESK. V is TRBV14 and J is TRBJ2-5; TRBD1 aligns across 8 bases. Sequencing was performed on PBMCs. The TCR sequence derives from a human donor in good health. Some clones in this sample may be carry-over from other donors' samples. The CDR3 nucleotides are TGTGCCAGCAGCCAATTACCCAGGGGGCGGTGGGAGACCCAGTACTTC. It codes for CASSQLPRGRWETQYF.